The sequence of this T cell receptor beta chain was determined in a study of blood T cell repertoires in COVID-19. Background on the study: COVID-19 samples, acute and convalescent, were from the United States, Italy and Spain. PBMCs, B-cell-depleted T cells, or T cells provided the cDNA or gDNA that made up the material.

CDR1 is SGHDT and CDR2 is YYEEEE in the germline V gene. The junction had 4 bases not matched to a gene; V was cut back by 4 bases and J by 0 bases. This CDR3 has 14 residues. Authors' analysis steps: Reference gene primer amplification in the assay estimated nucleated cell counts. Sequenced by immunoSEQ multiplex PCR; TCRdb stores in-frame clones only, minus some. V, J and clone size are those of that table, while D and trimming were read from the DNA. The data contain 130,000 to 150,000 clones, 87% of them singletons. The rearrangement uses TRBV5-6 and TRBJ2-7; 7 nucleotides line up with TRBD2. This clonotype originated in a woman in her forties or fifties with acute or convalescent COVID-19. Material for sequencing was peripheral blood. The CDR3 DNA reads as TGTGCCAGCAGCCCGACTAGCTTCTCCTACGAGCAGTACTTC. It specifies CASSPTSFSYEQYF.